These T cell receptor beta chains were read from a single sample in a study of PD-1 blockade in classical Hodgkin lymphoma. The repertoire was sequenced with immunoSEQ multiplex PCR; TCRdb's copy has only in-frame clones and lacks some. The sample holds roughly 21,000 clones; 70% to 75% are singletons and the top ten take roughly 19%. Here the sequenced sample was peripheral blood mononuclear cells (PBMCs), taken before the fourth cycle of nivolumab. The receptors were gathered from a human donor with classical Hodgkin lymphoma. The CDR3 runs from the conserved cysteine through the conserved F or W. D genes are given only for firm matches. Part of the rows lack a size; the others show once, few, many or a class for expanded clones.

CDR3: CASSLAQNTEAFF
DNA: TGTGCCAGCAGCTTAGCACAGAACACTGAAGCTTTCTTT
J: TRBJ1-1
D: -
V: TRBV7-6
size: medium-sized
length: 13

CDR3: CASSPGQGVPGFMNTEAFF
DNA: TGTGCCAGCTCCCCTGGTCAGGGGGTCCCAGGATTCATGAACACTGAAGCTTTCTTT
J: TRBJ1-1
D: TRBD1
V: TRBV18
size: -
length: 19

CDR3: CASSRAAVGIDEQFF
DNA: TGTGCCAGCTCACGGGCGGCGGTAGGGATAGATGAGCAGTTCTTC
J: TRBJ2-1
D: -
V: TRBV18
size: -
length: 15

CDR3: CASSHGRGAPETQYF
DNA: TGTGCCAGCAGCCATGGCCGGGGGGCGCCGGAGACCCAGTACTTC
J: TRBJ2-5
D: -
V: TRBV16
size: -
length: 15

CDR3: CSGRLAGVYEQYF
DNA: TGCAGCGGCAGACTAGCGGGAGTCTACGAGCAGTACTTC
J: TRBJ2-7
D: TRBD2
V: TRBV29-1
size: -
length: 13

CDR3: CSVTKQGSGANVLTF
DNA: TGCAGCGTTACAAAACAGGGCTCTGGGGCCAACGTCCTGACTTTC
J: TRBJ2-6
D: -
V: TRBV29-1
size: -
length: 15

CDR3: CSVEWAADTQYF
DNA: TGCAGCGTTGAATGGGCAGCAGATACGCAGTATTTT
J: TRBJ2-3
D: -
V: TRBV29-1
size: -
length: 12

CDR3: CASRRTSGTNEQFF
DNA: TGTGCCAGCAGGCGGACTAGCGGGACGAATGAGCAGTTCTTC
J: TRBJ2-1
D: TRBD2
V: TRBV6-5
size: -
length: 14

CDR3: CAIKGAGGGETQYF
DNA: TGTGCCATCAAGGGAGCGGGAGGTGGGGAGACCCAGTACTTC
J: TRBJ2-5
D: TRBD2
V: TRBV10-3
size: -
length: 14

CDR3: CASRGRPTNTGELFF
DNA: TGTGCCAGCCGGGGACGCCCGACGAACACCGGGGAGCTGTTTTTT
J: TRBJ2-2
D: -
V: TRBV7-9
size: -
length: 15

CDR3: CASSVEQVVNEQFF
DNA: TGTGCCAGCAGTGTCGAACAGGTGGTCAATGAGCAGTTCTTC
J: TRBJ2-1
D: -
V: TRBV6-1
size: -
length: 14

CDR3: CASSGGTSGRIAPEQFF
DNA: TGTGCCAGCAGTGGCGGGACTAGCGGGAGGATCGCCCCTGAGCAGTTCTTC
J: TRBJ2-1
D: TRBD2
V: TRBV27
size: -
length: 17

CDR3: CASAQTSGIYEQYF
DNA: TGTGCCAGCGCCCAGACTAGCGGTATCTACGAGCAGTACTTC
J: TRBJ2-7
D: TRBD2
V: TRBV7-9
size: -
length: 14